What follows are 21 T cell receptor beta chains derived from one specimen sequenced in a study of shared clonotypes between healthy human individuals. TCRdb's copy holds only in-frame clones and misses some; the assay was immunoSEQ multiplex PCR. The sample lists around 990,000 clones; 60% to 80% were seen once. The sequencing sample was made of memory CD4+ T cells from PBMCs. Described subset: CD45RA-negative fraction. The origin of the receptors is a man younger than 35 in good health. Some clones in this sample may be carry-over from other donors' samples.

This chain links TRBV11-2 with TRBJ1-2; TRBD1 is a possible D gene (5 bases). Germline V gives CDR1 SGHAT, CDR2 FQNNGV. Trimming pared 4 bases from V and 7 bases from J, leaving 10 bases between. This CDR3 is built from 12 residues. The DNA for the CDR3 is TGTGCCAGCAGCTGGGGGGGAACTGGCTACACCTTC. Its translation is CASSWGGTGYTF.

CDR3 bases: TGTGCCAGTAGTCCACTCGGGCAGCCTTCCTACGAGCAGTACTTC. Its translation is CASSPLGQPSYEQYF. The chain links TRBV19 to TRBJ2-7, with no clear D. The CDR3 loop spans 15 amino acids. The germline V gene encodes CDR1 LNHDA and CDR2 SQIVND (reference sequence). V was clipped by 5 bases and J by 1 base, with 15 bases between them.

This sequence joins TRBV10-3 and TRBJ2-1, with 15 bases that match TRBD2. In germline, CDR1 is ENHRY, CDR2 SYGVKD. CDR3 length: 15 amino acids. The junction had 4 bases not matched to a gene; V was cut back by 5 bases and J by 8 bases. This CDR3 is CAISLGLAGGYEQFF. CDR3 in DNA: TGTGCCATCAGTTTGGGACTAGCGGGAGGCTATGAGCAGTTCTTC.

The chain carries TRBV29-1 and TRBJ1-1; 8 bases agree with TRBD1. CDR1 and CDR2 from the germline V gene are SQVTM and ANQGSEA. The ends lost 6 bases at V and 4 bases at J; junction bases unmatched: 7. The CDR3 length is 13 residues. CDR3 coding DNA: TGCAGCGTAGGACAGGGAGGTGGCACTGAAGCTTTCTTT. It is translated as CSVGQGGGTEAFF.

DNA for the CDR3: TGTGCCAGTAGTAGGACCTCGCACACTGAAGCTTTCTTT. The encoded protein is CASSRTSHTEAFF. The rearrangement links TRBV19 to TRBJ1-1; D gene uncertain. Trimming shortened V by 4 bases and J by 3 bases, and 9 bases separated the two germline ends. Germline CDR1 and CDR2: LNHDA and SQIVND (reference sequence). The CDR3 length is 13 residues.

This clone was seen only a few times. The CDR3 DNA reads TGTGCCAGCACTGCGGAACTAGCCAAAAACATTCAGTACTTC. The encoded protein is CASTAELAKNIQYF. V is TRBV2 and J is TRBJ2-4; D remains unclear. The V end was cut by 7 bases, the J end by 0 bases, with 10 bases between. CDR1 is SNHLY and CDR2 is FYNNEI in the germline V gene. This CDR3 is 14 amino acids long. The variable domain in full, with the rest retrieved from reference TRBV2 and TRBJ2-4, is EPEVTQTPSHQVTQMGQEVILRCVPISNHLYFYWYRQILGQKVEFLVSFYNNEISEKSEIFDDQFSVERPDGSNFTLKIRSTKLEDSAMYFCASTAELAKNIQYFGAGTRLSVL.

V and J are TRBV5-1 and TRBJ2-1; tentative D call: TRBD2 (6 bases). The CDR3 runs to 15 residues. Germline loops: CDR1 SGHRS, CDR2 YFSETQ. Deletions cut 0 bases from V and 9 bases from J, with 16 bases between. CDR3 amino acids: CASSLGAGSRGEQFF. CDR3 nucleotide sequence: TGCGCCAGCAGCTTGGGGGCCGGGAGTCGTGGTGAGCAGTTCTTC.

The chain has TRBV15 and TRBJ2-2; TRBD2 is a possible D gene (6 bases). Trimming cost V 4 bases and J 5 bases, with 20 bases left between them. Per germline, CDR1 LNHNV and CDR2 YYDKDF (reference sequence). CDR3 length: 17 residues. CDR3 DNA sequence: TGTGCCACCAGCAAAAATAGGGCCAGCCGGGGGACCGGGGAGCTGTTTTTT. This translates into CATSKNRASRGTGELFF.

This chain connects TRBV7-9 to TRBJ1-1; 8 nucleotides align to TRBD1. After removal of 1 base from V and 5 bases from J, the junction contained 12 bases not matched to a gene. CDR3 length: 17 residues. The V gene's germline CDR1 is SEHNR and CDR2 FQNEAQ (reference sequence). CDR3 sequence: CASSLEASTGGKTEAFF. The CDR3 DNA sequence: TGTGCCAGCAGCTTAGAAGCTTCAACAGGGGGAAAAACTGAAGCTTTCTTT.

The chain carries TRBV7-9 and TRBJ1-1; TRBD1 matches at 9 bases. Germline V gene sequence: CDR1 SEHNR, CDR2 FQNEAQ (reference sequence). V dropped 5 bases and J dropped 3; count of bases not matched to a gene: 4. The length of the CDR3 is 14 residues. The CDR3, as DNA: TGTGCCAGCAGCCGTAGACAGGGGGACACTGAAGCTTTCTTT. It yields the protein CASSRRQGDTEAFF.

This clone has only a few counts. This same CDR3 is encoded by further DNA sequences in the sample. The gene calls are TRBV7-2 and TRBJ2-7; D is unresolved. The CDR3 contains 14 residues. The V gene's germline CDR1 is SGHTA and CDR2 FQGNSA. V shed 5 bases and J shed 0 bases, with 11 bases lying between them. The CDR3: CASSRGLGSYEQYF. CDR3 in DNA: TGTGCCAGCAGCCGCGGCCTGGGCTCCTACGAGCAGTACTTC.

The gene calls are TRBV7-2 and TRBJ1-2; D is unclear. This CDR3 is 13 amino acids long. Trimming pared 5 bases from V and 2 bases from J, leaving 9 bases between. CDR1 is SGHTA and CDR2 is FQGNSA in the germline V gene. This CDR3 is CASSPSKNYGYTF. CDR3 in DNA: TGTGCCAGCAGCCCAAGCAAGAACTATGGCTACACCTTC.

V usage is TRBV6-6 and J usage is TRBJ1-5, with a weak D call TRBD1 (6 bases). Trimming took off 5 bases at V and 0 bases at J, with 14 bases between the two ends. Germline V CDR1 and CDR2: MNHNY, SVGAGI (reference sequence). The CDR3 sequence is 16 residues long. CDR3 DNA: TGTGCCAGCAGTGCCCTCTGGGGGGCTAGCAATCAGCCCCAGCATTTT. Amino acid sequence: CASSALWGASNQPQHF.

This chain's CDR3 is CASSVVGETQYF. CDR3 DNA: TGTGCCAGCAGTGTGGTGGGGGAGACCCAGTACTTC. The gene calls are TRBV2 and TRBJ2-5; D is unclear. Trimming shortened V by 4 bases and J by 5 bases, and 8 bases separated the two germline ends. The CDR3 is made up of 12 amino acids. Per the germline V gene, CDR1 is SNHLY and CDR2 is FYNNEI.

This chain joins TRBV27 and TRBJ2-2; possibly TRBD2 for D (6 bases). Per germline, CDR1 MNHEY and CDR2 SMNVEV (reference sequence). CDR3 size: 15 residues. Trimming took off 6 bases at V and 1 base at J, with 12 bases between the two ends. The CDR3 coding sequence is TGTGCCAGCAGCCGGGACTCTGTGAACACCGGGGAGCTGTTTTTT. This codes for CASSRDSVNTGELFF.

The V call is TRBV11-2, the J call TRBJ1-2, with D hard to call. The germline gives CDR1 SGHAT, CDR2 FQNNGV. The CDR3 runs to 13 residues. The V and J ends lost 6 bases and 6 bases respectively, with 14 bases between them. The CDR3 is CASSPGWLNGYTF. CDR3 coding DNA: TGTGCCAGCAGTCCGGGGTGGTTAAATGGCTACACCTTC. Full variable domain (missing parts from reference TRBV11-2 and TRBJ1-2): EAGVAQSPRYKIIEKRQSVAFWCNPISGHATLYWYQQILGQGPKLLIQFQNNGVVDDSQLPKDRFSAERLKGVDSTLKIQPAKLEDSAVYLCASSPGWLNGYTFGSGTRLTVV.

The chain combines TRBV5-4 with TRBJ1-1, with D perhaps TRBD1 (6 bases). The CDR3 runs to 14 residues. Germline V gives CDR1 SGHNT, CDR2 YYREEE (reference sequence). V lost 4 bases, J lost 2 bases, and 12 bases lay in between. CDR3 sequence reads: CASSRGGSNTEAFF. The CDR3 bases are TGTGCCAGCAGCCGCGGGGGCAGTAACACTGAAGCTTTCTTT.

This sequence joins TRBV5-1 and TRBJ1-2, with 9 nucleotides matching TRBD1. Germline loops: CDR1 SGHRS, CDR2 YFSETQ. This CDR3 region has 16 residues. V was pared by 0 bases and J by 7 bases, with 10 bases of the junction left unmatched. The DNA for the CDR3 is TGCGCCAGCAGCTTGGTTCCTACCCCGGGACAGGGTGGCTACACCTTC. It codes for CASSLVPTPGQGGYTF.

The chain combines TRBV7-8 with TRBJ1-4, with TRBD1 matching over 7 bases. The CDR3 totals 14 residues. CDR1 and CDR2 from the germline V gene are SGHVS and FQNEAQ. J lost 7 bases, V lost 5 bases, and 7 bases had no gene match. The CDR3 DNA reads TGTGCCAGCAGCCCGACAGGGAGAAGTGAAAAACTGTTTTTT. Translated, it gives CASSPTGRSEKLFF. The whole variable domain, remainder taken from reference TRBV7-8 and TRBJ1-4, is GAGVSQSPRYKVAKRGQDVALRCDPISGHVSLFWYQQALGQGPEFLTYFQNEAQLDKSGLPSDRFFAERPEGSVSTLKIQRTQQEDSAVYLCASSPTGRSEKLFFGSGTQLSVL.

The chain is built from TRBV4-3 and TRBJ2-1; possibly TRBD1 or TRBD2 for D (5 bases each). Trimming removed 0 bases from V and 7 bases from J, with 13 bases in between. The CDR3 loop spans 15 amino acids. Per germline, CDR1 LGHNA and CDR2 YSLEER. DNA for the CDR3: TGCGCCAGCAGCCAAGATCAAGCCGAGGGGAATGAGCAGTTCTTC. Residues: CASSQDQAEGNEQFF.

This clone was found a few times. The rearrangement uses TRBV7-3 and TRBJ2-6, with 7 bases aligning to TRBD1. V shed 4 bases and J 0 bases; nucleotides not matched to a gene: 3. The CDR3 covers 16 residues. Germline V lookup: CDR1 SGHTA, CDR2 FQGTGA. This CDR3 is CASSSGQPSGANVLTF. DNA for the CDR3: TGTGCCAGCAGCTCGGGACAGCCCTCTGGGGCCAACGTCCTGACTTTC.